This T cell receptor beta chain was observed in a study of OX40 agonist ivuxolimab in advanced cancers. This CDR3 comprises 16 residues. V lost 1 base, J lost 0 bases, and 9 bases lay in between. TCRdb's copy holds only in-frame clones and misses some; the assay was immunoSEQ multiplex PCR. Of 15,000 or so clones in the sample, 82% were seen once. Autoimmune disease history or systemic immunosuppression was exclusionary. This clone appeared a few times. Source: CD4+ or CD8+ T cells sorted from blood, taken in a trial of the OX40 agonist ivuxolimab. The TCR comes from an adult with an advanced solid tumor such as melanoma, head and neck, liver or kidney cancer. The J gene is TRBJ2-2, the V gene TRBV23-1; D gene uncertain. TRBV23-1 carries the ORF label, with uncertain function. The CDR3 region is CASSQWSTTNTGELFF. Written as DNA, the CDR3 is TGCGCCAGCAGTCAATGGTCCACAACGAACACCGGGGAGCTGTTTTTT.